This T cell receptor (beta chain) was found in a study of memory CD4+ T cells and cytomegalovirus serostatus. Single viable CD3+CD4+CD8-CD45RO+ cells were sorted as the memory CD4+ T cells. Clones were sequenced by immunoSEQ multiplex PCR, and TCRdb holds only the in-frame ones, with some missing. The sample gives around 50,000 clones, 60% to 80% of which show up once; around 1.2% is in the top ten. This clone was seen repeatedly, ten times or more. The antigen remains unidentified. General study findings and limits: CD4+ memory repertoires contained about two fifths of the roughly 160 reported CMV TCRbeta sequences.

The receptor was isolated from an adult in good health and CMV-seropositive. The sequencing sample was made of memory CD4+ T cells from blood.

The chain's CDR3 is CASSPDGPNTGELFF. The CDR3 nucleotides are TGTGCCAGCAGCCCGGACGGACCGAACACCGGGGAGCTGTTTTTT. The chain joins TRBV5-4 to TRBJ2-2; D is unclear. This CDR3 is built from 15 residues. From germline, CDR1 is SGHNT and CDR2 YYREEE (reference sequence). The V end was cut by 4 bases, the J end by 0 bases, with 10 bases between.